Many counts were recorded for the clone carrying this T cell receptor (beta chain). The target antigen is unknown. The V and J ends lost 0 bases and 0 bases respectively, with 9 bases between them. Germline CDR1 reads SGHNT; CDR2 reads YYREEE (reference sequence). This CDR3 is built from 15 residues. At the time of active disease, bone marrow was collected from every patient. The data were obtained in a study of read filtering for tumor transcriptome and immune sequencing. Study-wide background: The cohort had about 16 men and about 15 women aged roughly 47 to 85, mean about 68 years. Whole-transcriptome libraries were prepared after DNase treatment. Whole-study findings and limits: In IR-seq, single-read clonotypes were roughly 82% of clonotypes but approximately 3.2% of reads.

Molecular barcoded adaptors covering alpha/delta and beta/gamma chains were used on 400 ng RNA. A single record per CDR3 protein comes from TCRdb applying MiXCR to the reads. The sample consists of tens of thousands of distinct CDR3 sequences, roughly 13% of them appearing once. The receptor was derived from a donor at least 40 years old with multiple myeloma. What was sequenced was a population of CD138-negative cells sorted from bone marrow. The rearrangement joins TRBV5-4 to TRBJ1-1; D is perhaps TRBD1 (5 bases). CDR3 residues: CASSLGQGMNTEAFF. In DNA form, the CDR3 reads TGTGCCAGCAGCTTGGGGCAGGGAATGAACACTGAAGCTTTCTTT.